The next 24 T cell receptor beta chains were all read from a single sample in a study. A single record per CDR3 protein comes from TCRdb applying MiXCR to the reads. The sample has about 1,800 distinct CDR3 sequences; around 30% are singletons. The sequencing sample was made of CD8+ T cells (not recorded whether cultured). Source of these receptors: a female donor.

On this clonotype itself: This likely comes from a read error, as the CDR3 has no conserved phenylalanine or tryptophan at its end. The rearrangement uses TRBV7-9 and TRBJ2-5, with D tentatively TRBD2 (8 bases). CDR3 length: 17 amino acids. The germline V gene encodes CDR1 SEHNR and CDR2 FQNEAQ (reference sequence). V dropped 4 bases and J dropped 0 bases, with 18 bases sitting between them. DNA for the CDR3: TGTGCCAGCAGCTACGACGGGAGGGGGCCTTACCAAGAGACCCAGTACTTA. Residues: CASSYDGRGPYQETQYL.

This clonotype is labeled as large (0.1 to 1%). The rearrangement joins TRBV20-1 to TRBJ2-3; 8 nucleotides agree with TRBD2. CDR1 is DFQATT and CDR2 is SNEGSKA in the germline V gene (reference sequence). The V segment lost 6 bases and the J segment 4 bases; nucleotides outside the gene matches: 9. There are 14 residues in the CDR3. CDR3 region: CSARTSGPPDTQYF. CDR3 DNA sequence: TGCAGTGCCCGCACTAGCGGTCCACCAGATACGCAGTATTTT.

This clonotype counts as medium-sized. This rearrangement joins TRBV27 to TRBJ2-1, with TRBD1 identical over 8 bases. Germline CDR1 MNHEY, CDR2 SMNVEV (reference sequence). V gave up 6 bases and J gave up 4 bases; unmatched junction bases: 5. The CDR3 contains 14 residues. The CDR3 protein is CASRETGVYNEQFF. For the CDR3, the DNA is TGTGCCAGCAGGGAGACAGGGGTTTACAATGAGCAGTTCTTC.

By sample share, this clonotype is large. J is TRBJ2-7 and V is TRBV15; either TRBD1 or TRBD2 may fit D (5 bases each). Germline values: CDR1 LNHNV, CDR2 YYDKDF (reference sequence). The CDR3 contains 15 residues. V lost 5 bases and J 0 bases, leaving 14 bases between the germline ends. CDR3 bases: TGTGCCACCAGCGGAAGGCCAGGGAGCTCCTACGAGCAGTACTTC. Protein product: CATSGRPGSSYEQYF.

This clonotype was seen many times. A much larger clone is a single base away; this may be a read error. The rearrangement joins TRBV29-1 to TRBJ1-1; TRBD1 matches at 7 bases. CDR1 is SQVTM, CDR2 ANQGSEA, per germline. CDR3 length: 13 amino acids. The junction had 7 bases not matched to a gene; V was cut back by 5 bases and J by 4 bases. This chain's CDR3 is CSVPGQTSTEAFF. The CDR3 region has the DNA TGCAGCGTTCCGGGACAGACGAGCACTGAAGCTTTCTTT.

Comment on this clonotype: Since a much larger clone is just one base distant, this may be a read error. The chain combines TRBV5-5 with TRBJ2-3; either TRBD1 or TRBD2 may fit D (5 bases each). This CDR3 is 15 amino acids long. CDR1 is SGHKS and CDR2 is YYEKEE in the germline V gene (reference sequence). The V gene lost 7 bases and the J gene lost 2 bases, with 17 bases spanning the gap. The DNA of the CDR3 is TGTGCCAGCGGGGCTGGGGAACTAGACACAGATACGCAGTATTTT. Translated, it gives CASGAGELDTDTQYF.

As concerns this clonotype: It may be a read error: a sequence one base away is much more abundant. The rearrangement joins TRBV7-9 to TRBJ2-7; 7 bases are shared with TRBD2. Germline V gene lookup returns CDR1 SEHNR and CDR2 FQNEAQ (reference sequence). The CDR3 consists of 14 residues. The CDR3 loop is CAGSWSGESYEQYF. The CDR3 bases are TGTGCCGGCAGCTGGAGCGGGGAATCCTACGAGCAGTACTTC.

Sample share makes this clonotype medium-sized (0.01 to 0.1%). The chain employs TRBV6-5 and TRBJ2-2; D uncertain. Germline V CDR1 and CDR2: MNHEY, SVGAGI. The length of the CDR3 is 14 residues. Between the trimmed V and J ends, which lost 6 bases and 0 bases, there was a span of 8 bases. The CDR3 protein is CASSYQANTGELFF. Here the CDR3 DNA reads TGTGCCAGCAGCTACCAAGCGAACACCGGGGAGCTGTTTTTT.

The V gene is TRBV6-1, the J gene TRBJ2-1, with a possible D match to TRBD1 (6 bases). The germline V gene encodes CDR1 MNHNS and CDR2 SASEGT. This CDR3 has 16 amino acids. V was trimmed by 10 bases and J by 5 bases, leaving 24 bases between them. CDR3 loop: CANSRTLTGLDNEQFF. In nucleotides, the CDR3 is TGTGCCAACAGCCGTACTTTGACAGGTCTCGACAATGAGCAGTTCTTC.

The chain recombines TRBV15 with TRBJ2-2, with 11 nucleotides matching TRBD2. Germline loops: CDR1 LNHNV, CDR2 YYDKDF (reference sequence). After removal of 0 bases from V and 7 bases from J, the junction contained 7 bases not matched to a gene. This CDR3 is 17 amino acids long. CDR3 DNA: TGTGCCACCAGCAGAGATTGGGCTAGCGGGAGGTTCGGGGAGCTGTTTTTT. Translated: CATSRDWASGRFGELFF.

With regard to this clonotype: Since the CDR3 does not end with the conserved phenylalanine or tryptophan, this likely comes from a read error. J is TRBJ2-5 and V is TRBV12-5, with D tentatively TRBD2 (6 bases). CDR1 and CDR2 (germline): LGHNT, FRNRAP. CDR3 size: 12 residues. The DNA of the CDR3 is TGCGCTAGTGGTTTGGGAGGAGAGACCCAGTACGTC. Translating gives CASGLGGETQYV.

To note about this clonotype: It is likely a read error, because the conserved phenylalanine at the end of the CDR3 is missing. V is TRBV20-1 and J is TRBJ2-1, with TRBD2 matching 10 bases. The CDR3 sequence is 15 residues long. Germline CDR1 and CDR2: DFQATT and SNEGSKA (reference sequence). The ends lost 6 bases at V and 4 bases at J; junction bases unmatched: 9. CDR3 sequence: CSASLGLAEYNEQFL. DNA for the CDR3: TGCAGTGCCTCTCTTGGACTAGCGGAATACAATGAGCAGTTCCTC.

In this sample, this clonotype turned up once. Its ends do not fully match the called genes, so a read error is possible. The V gene is TRBV5-4, the J gene TRBJ2-7, with 11 bases matching TRBD1. The CDR3 loop spans 14 amino acids. Germline lookup yields CDR1 SGHNT and CDR2 YYREEE (reference sequence). CDR3 amino acids: CAGSPGQGVDEQYF. CDR3 nucleotides: TGTGCCGGCAGCCCGGGACAGGGGGTTGACGAACAGTACTTC.

Relative to its sample, this clonotype is medium-sized. J is TRBJ2-7 and V is TRBV27; D is unresolved. Germline V gene sequence: CDR1 MNHEY, CDR2 SMNVEV (reference sequence). Trimming removed 5 bases at V and 0 bases at J, with 11 bases between. The CDR3 has 14 residues. The CDR3 loop reads CASSHDLNSYEQYF. As DNA, the CDR3 is TGTGCCAGCAGTCACGACCTGAACTCCTACGAGCAGTACTTC.

The V call is TRBV11-2, the J call TRBJ1-1; the D is unclear. CDR1 and CDR2 (germline): SGHAT, FQNNGV. The CDR3 sequence is 17 residues long. Trimming stripped 3 bases from V and 3 bases from J, with 20 bases between. The CDR3 nucleotides read TGTGCCAGCAGCTTTAAGTCACAGAGAGAGTCTGACACTGAAGCTTTCTTT. As protein: CASSFKSQRESDTEAFF.

This clonotype has a handful of counts. The CDR3 ends on some other residue instead of the conserved phenylalanine or tryptophan, so this is likely a read error. The J gene is TRBJ2-1, the V gene TRBV6-5, with 9 positions matching TRBD2. CDR1 and CDR2 (germline): MNHEY, SVGAGI. The CDR3 spans 15 residues. CDR3 sequence: CTSSIIAGDVDEQFC. The CDR3, as DNA: TGTACCAGCAGTATAATAGCGGGAGACGTCGATGAGCAGTTCTGC.

This clonotype is categorized as large. This chain links TRBV27 with TRBJ1-1; D gene uncertain. The V end lost 3 bases, the J end lost 6 bases, and 8 bases lay between the germline ends. Germline assignment: CDR1 MNHEY and CDR2 SMNVEV (reference sequence). This CDR3 has 12 amino acids. The CDR3 region has the DNA TGTGCCAGCAGTTTCCCCGGTGCTGAAGCTTTCTTT. This encodes CASSFPGAEAFF.

Turning to this clonotype: Since the CDR3 does not end with the conserved phenylalanine or tryptophan, this likely comes from a read error. The rearrangement joins TRBV19 to TRBJ2-1, with TRBD1 matching over 7 bases. V lost 3 bases to trimming and J lost 1 base; unmatched junction nucleotides: 3. In germline, CDR1 is LNHDA, CDR2 SQIVND (reference sequence). This CDR3 spans 15 amino acids. CDR3 coding DNA: TGTGCCAGTAGTATCGGGACAGCTTCCTACAATGAGCAGTTCCTC. As protein: CASSIGTASYNEQFL.

This clonotype is classed as large (0.1 to 1%). V is TRBV5-1 and J is TRBJ2-7, with 9 bases matching TRBD1. Germline CDR1 reads SGHRS; CDR2 reads YFSETQ. CDR3 length: 15 amino acids. Trimming took 0 bases from V and 4 from J; bases not matched to a gene: 5. Here the CDR3 DNA reads TGCGCCAGCAGCTTGGAGTGGGACAGGGTGTACGAGCAGTACTTC. Translation gives CASSLEWDRVYEQYF.

On this clonotype itself: Its ends do not fully match the called genes, so a read error is possible. The chain links TRBV29-1 to TRBJ2-7, with D maybe TRBD2 (6 bases). Germline V gene sequence: CDR1 SQVTM, CDR2 ANQGSEA. This CDR3 comprises 12 residues. CDR3 in amino acids: CSVEEEDYGQYF. For the CDR3, the DNA is TGCAGCGTTGAAGAAGAGGACTACGGGCAGTACTTC.

This clonotype was seen at least ten times. Given a much more abundant clone one base away, this may be a read error. The V gene is TRBV20-1, the J gene TRBJ2-7; D is uncertain. The CDR3 runs to 13 residues. Germline values: CDR1 DFQATT, CDR2 SNEGSKA (reference sequence). Trimming took off 2 bases at V and 3 bases at J, with 11 bases between the two ends. CDR3 in DNA: TGCAGTGCTAGAAACATTGTGGACTACGAGCAGTACTTC. Its protein is CSARNIVDYEQYF.

The sample holds a few counts of this clonotype. This may stem from a read error, because a much larger clone lies one nucleotide away. V usage is TRBV28 and J usage is TRBJ2-7, with D perhaps TRBD2 (6 bases). Germline lookup yields CDR1 MDHEN and CDR2 SYDVKM. This CDR3 comprises 12 residues. The CDR3 region has the DNA TGTGCCAGCGGTTTCGGGGGTTACGAGCAGTACTTC. This translates into CASGFGGYEQYF.

This clonotype is classed as large (0.1 to 1%). The gene calls are TRBV25-1 and TRBJ1-2; TRBD1 agrees at 7 bases. V shed 6 bases and J 8 bases; nucleotides not matched to a gene: 6. CDR1 is MGHDK and CDR2 is SYGVNS in the germline V gene. The CDR3 loop spans 12 amino acids. CDR3 protein: CASREGANGYTF. CDR3 nucleotides: TGTGCCAGCAGAGAGGGGGCAAACGGCTACACCTTC.

This clonotype was observed many times. A much larger clone sits a single nucleotide away, making a read error possible. The rearrangement uses TRBV12-3 or TRBV12-4 and TRBJ2-7, with D tentatively TRBD1 or TRBD2 (6 bases each). This CDR3 contains 13 residues. In nucleotides, the CDR3 is TGTGCCAGCACCCTCGGGGGCTCCTACGGGCAGTACTTC. The encoded protein is CASTLGGSYGQYF.